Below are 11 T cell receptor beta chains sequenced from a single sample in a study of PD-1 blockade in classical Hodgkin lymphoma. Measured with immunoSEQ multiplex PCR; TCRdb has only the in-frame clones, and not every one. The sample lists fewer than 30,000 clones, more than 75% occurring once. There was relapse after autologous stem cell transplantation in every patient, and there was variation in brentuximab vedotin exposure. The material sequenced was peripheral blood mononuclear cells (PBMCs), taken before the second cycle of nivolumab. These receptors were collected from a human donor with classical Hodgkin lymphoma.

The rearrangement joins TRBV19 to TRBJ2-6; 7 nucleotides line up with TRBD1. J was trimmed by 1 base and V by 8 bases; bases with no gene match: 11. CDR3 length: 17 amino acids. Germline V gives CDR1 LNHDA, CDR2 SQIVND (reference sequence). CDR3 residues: CASLRDRSMSGANVLTF. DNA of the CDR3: TGTGCCAGTCTTCGGGACAGAAGCATGTCTGGGGCCAACGTCCTGACTTTC.

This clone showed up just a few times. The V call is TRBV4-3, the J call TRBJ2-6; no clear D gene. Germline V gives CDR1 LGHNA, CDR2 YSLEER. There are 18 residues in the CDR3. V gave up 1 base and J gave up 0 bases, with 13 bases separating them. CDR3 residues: CASSQVGWYGSGANVLTF. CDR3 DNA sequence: TGCGCCAGCAGCCAAGTCGGGTGGTATGGCTCTGGGGCCAACGTCCTGACTTTC.

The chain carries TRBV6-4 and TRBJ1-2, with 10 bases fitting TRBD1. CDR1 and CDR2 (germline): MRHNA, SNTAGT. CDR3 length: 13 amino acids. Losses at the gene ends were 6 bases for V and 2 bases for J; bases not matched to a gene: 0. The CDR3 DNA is TGTGCCAGCAGGGACAGGGGGAACTATGGCTACACCTTC. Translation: CASRDRGNYGYTF.

As DNA, the CDR3 is TGCGCCAGCAGCTCAACACTAGCGGGGATCGCCTACGAGCAGTACTTC. This sequence encodes CASSSTLAGIAYEQYF. The V and J genes are TRBV5-1 and TRBJ2-7; 10 positions match TRBD2. V was clipped by 3 bases and J by 2 bases; unmatched bases: 8. CDR3 length equals 16 residues. Germline CDR1 and CDR2: SGHRS and YFSETQ.

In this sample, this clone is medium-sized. The CDR3 DNA sequence: TGTGCCAGCAGTCGAGCGGGGGCTCGGAACAATGAGCAGTTCTTC. It codes for CASSRAGARNNEQFF. The chain employs TRBV9 and TRBJ2-1; the match to TRBD2 covers 8 bases. Germline CDR1 reads SGDLS; CDR2 reads YYNGEE. This CDR3 spans 15 amino acids. The trim removed 5 bases at V and 5 bases at J, leaving 9 bases unmatched.

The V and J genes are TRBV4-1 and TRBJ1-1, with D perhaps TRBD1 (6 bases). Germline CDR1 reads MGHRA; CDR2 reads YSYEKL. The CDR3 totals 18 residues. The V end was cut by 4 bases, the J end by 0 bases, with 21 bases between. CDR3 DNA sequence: TGCGCCAGCAGCCGGGGGCGGGCCTATACGAGATTGAACACTGAAGCTTTCTTT. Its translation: CASSRGRAYTRLNTEAFF.

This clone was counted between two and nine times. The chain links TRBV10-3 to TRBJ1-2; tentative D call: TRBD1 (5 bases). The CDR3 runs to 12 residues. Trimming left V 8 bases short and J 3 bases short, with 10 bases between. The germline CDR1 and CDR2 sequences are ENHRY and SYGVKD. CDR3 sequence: CAIGDGYYGYTF. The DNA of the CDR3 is TGTGCCATCGGGGACGGATACTATGGCTACACCTTC.

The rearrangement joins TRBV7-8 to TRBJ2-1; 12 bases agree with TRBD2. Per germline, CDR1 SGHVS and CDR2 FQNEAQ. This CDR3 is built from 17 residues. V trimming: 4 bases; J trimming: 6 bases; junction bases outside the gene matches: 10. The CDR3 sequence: CASSSGLAGIWGNEQFF. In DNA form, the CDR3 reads TGTGCCAGCAGCTCCGGACTAGCGGGGATTTGGGGCAATGAGCAGTTCTTC.

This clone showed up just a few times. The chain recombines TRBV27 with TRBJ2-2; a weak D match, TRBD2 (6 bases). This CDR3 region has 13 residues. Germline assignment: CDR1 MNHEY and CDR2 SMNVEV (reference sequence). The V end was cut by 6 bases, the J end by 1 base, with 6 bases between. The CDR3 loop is CASRGGNTGELFF. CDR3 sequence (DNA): TGTGCCAGCAGGGGGGGGAACACCGGGGAGCTGTTTTTT.

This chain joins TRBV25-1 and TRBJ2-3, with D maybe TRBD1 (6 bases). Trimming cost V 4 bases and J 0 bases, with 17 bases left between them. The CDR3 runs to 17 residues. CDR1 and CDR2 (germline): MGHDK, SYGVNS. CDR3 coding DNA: TGTGCCAGCAGTGCGGTGGACAGACGACCTAGCACAGATACGCAGTATTTT. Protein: CASSAVDRRPSTDTQYF.

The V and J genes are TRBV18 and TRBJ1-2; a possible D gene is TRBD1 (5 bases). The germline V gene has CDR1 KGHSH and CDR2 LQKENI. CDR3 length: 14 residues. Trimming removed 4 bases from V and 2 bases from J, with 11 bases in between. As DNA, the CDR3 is TGTGCCAGCTCACGACAGTCCGAGAACTATGGCTACACCTTC. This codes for CASSRQSENYGYTF.